Given below is one TCR beta chain in context. Profiled with immunoSEQ multiplex PCR; TCRdb holds only in-frame clones, not every one. The sample carries under 450,000 clones, around 89% recorded once. The record originates from a study of blood T cell repertoires in COVID-19. Trimming took 5 bases from V and 5 from J, leaving 21 bases between them. CDR3 length: 16 residues. Germline-derived CDR1 and CDR2 are SEHNR and FQNEAQ (reference sequence). The sequence was collected from a woman between 45 and 60 years old with COVID-19, enrolled during active disease. The V call is TRBV7-9, the J call TRBJ2-5; a possible D gene is TRBD1 (7 bases). Sequencing used peripheral blood. The DNA of the CDR3 is TGTGCCAGCAGCGCCCCGGCTAGCCCAGGGGGGGAGACCCAGTACTTC. Amino acid sequence: CASSAPASPGGETQYF.